This TCR beta chain derives from a study of blood T cell repertoires in COVID-19. Overall study context: The United States, Italy and Spain were the sources of the acute and convalescent COVID-19 samples.

There are a few counts of this clone. The CDR3 has 23 residues. The germline CDR1 and CDR2 sequences are SGDLS and YYNGEE. V lost 0 bases to trimming and J lost 1 base; unmatched junction nucleotides: 27. Authors' processing steps: Reference gene primer amplification gave nucleated cell count estimates. Sequencing was performed with immunoSEQ multiplex PCR; in TCRdb, only in-frame clones are kept and a portion is missing. V, J and clone size are those of that table, while D and trimming were read from the DNA. The sample includes 250,000 or so clones, roughly nine tenths seen only once; the top ten take roughly 0.92%.

Sequencing was done on a sample of peripheral blood. The TCR was taken from a woman aged 35 to 49 who had recovered from COVID-19. This chain links TRBV9 with TRBJ1-2; TRBD1 matches at 7 bases. Here the CDR3 reads CASSVVRGLLIEEESRINYGYTF. The CDR3 DNA is TGTGCCAGCAGCGTAGTTAGGGGGCTGCTGATCGAGGAAGAGAGTAGAATTAACTATGGCTACACCTTC.